A single sample gave rise to the 14 T cell receptor beta chains below, sequenced in a study of T cells in Graves' hyperthyroidism and ophthalmopathy. The source material, RNA transcripts, was used to amplify TCR beta CDR3 regions. HTBI primers were used for first-round RT-PCR of the TCR CDR3. TCRdb itself ran the multiplex PCR reads through MiXCR, one entry per CDR3 protein. This table holds some 510,000 distinct CDR3 sequences, under 60% found once. The specimen was peripheral blood or thyroid tissue (not recorded which). These receptor sequences come from a young woman with Graves' hyperthyroidism.

The genes are TRBV20-1 and TRBJ2-3, with 8 bases lining up with TRBD2. The CDR3 has 14 residues. Trimming removed 5 bases from V and 2 bases from J; junction bases left unmatched: 6. Germline CDR1 reads DFQATT; CDR2 reads SNEGSKA (reference sequence). Here the CDR3 DNA reads TGCAGTGCTCCCGGACTAGCATCCACAGATACGCAGTATTTT. As protein: CSAPGLASTDTQYF.

The gene calls are TRBV7-2 and TRBJ1-6; D ambiguous. Germline loops: CDR1 SGHTA, CDR2 FQGNSA. V was shortened by 8 bases and J by 9 bases, with 17 bases between the two germline ends. The CDR3 loop spans 14 amino acids. The CDR3 reads CASSPTQQASPLHF. The CDR3 region has the DNA TGTGCCAGCTCACCAACGCAGCAGGCTTCACCCCTCCACTTT.

Comments on this clonotype: Just one base apart from a much larger clone, this may be a read error. The chain combines TRBV7-9 with TRBJ2-7; D remains ambiguous. The CDR3 runs to 13 residues. The germline CDR1 and CDR2 sequences are SEHNR and FQNEAQ (reference sequence). The chain's CDR3 is CASSLGASYEKYF. The CDR3, as DNA: TGTGCCAGCAGCTTAGGTGCATCCTACGAGAAGTACTTC.

This clonotype was seen repeatedly, ten times or more. The J gene is TRBJ2-7, the V gene TRBV29-1, with TRBD1 identical over 8 bases. The J segment lost 2 bases and the V segment lost 3 bases, leaving 6 bases of the junction unmatched. Germline loops: CDR1 SQVTM, CDR2 ANQGSEA. This CDR3 region has 14 residues. The DNA of the CDR3 is TGCAGCGTTGAGACAGGGGAAGGGGCCTACGAGCAGTACTTC. It specifies CSVETGEGAYEQYF.

This clonotype was seen many times. The rearrangement uses TRBV7-2 and TRBJ2-7, with D perhaps being TRBD1 or TRBD2 (5 bases each). Germline V gene sequence: CDR1 SGHTA, CDR2 FQGNSA. The CDR3 is 11 amino acids. Between the trimmed V and J ends, which lost 4 bases and 12 bases, there was a span of 13 bases. CDR3 coding DNA: TGTGCCAGCAGCTCGCAGGGCGGGTGGTACTTC. Translation gives CASSSQGGWYF.

The table lists this clonotype with a few counts. The chain joins TRBV20-1 to TRBJ1-1, with D unresolved. Germline CDR1 DFQATT, CDR2 SNEGSKA (reference sequence). The CDR3 loop spans 14 amino acids. The V end lost 3 bases, the J end lost 3 bases, and 14 bases lay between the germline ends. This CDR3 is CSARSGSPHTEAFF. CDR3 DNA sequence: TGCAGTGCTAGGAGTGGGTCTCCCCACACTGAAGCTTTCTTT.

On this clonotype: It may be a read error: a sequence one base away is much more abundant. This chain joins TRBV29-1 and TRBJ1-2; D might be TRBD1 (6 bases). V was shortened by 4 bases and J by 3 bases, with 15 bases between the two germline ends. The CDR3 contains 14 residues. CDR1 and CDR2 (germline): SQVTM, ANQGSEA. The CDR3 spells CSVGGAGEDYGYTF. The CDR3 DNA sequence: TGCAGCGTTGGGGGGGCAGGGGAAGACTATGGCTACACCTTC. Supplemented by reference TRBV29-1 and TRBJ1-2, the full variable domain reads SAVISQKPSRDICQRGTSLTIQCQVDSQVTMMFWYRQQPGQSLTLIATANQGSEATYESGFVIDKFPISRPNLTFSTLTVSNMSPEDSSIYLCSVGGAGEDYGYTFGSGTRLTVV.

This clonotype has ten or more counts. This chain uses TRBV7-6 with TRBJ2-2; D ambiguous. V was clipped by 0 bases and J by 7 bases, with 9 bases between them. The CDR3 loop spans 14 amino acids. The germline CDR1 and CDR2 sequences are SGHVS and FNYEAQ. The CDR3 nucleotides read TGTGCCAGCAGCTTAGCAGGGCCCGGCGGGGAGCTGTTTTTT. Its protein is CASSLAGPGGELFF.

The V call is TRBV14, the J call TRBJ2-2; D is ambiguous. Trimming took 0 bases from V and 7 from J, leaving 9 bases between them. Germline CDR1 is SGHDN and CDR2 is FVKESK. The CDR3 is 14 amino acids. CDR3 sequence: CASSQDVGLGELFF. The CDR3 nucleotides read TGTGCCAGCAGCCAAGATGTGGGCCTCGGGGAGCTGTTTTTT.

J is TRBJ1-4 and V is TRBV15; 8 nucleotides agree with TRBD1. The CDR3 has 16 amino acids. V lost 6 bases to trimming and J lost 0 bases; unmatched junction nucleotides: 6. CDR1 is LNHNV, CDR2 YYDKDF, per germline (reference sequence). CDR3 DNA sequence: TGTGCCACCAGAGTAGACAGGGGTGCAACTAATGAAAAACTGTTTTTT. It encodes CATRVDRGATNEKLFF.

This clonotype was detected many times. The J gene is TRBJ1-2, the V gene TRBV29-1; no clear D. V gave up 6 bases and J gave up 3 bases, with 8 bases separating them. This CDR3 is 11 amino acids long. The germline gives CDR1 SQVTM, CDR2 ANQGSEA. In DNA form, the CDR3 reads TGCAGCGTCCCCAAGGACTATGGCTACACCTTC. Its translation: CSVPKDYGYTF.

The chain recombines TRBV12-3 or TRBV12-4 with TRBJ1-1; no reliable D call. The CDR3 is 14 amino acids. V lost 5 bases and J 1 base, leaving 11 bases between the germline ends. CDR3 region: CASSVSWTNTEAFF. The DNA for the CDR3 is TGTGCCAGCAGTGTGAGTTGGACGAACACTGAAGCTTTCTTT.

This clonotype showed up just a few times. This rearrangement joins TRBV24-1 to TRBJ1-4; D is possibly TRBD1 (5 bases). The CDR3 consists of 17 residues. In germline, CDR1 is KGHDR, CDR2 SFDVKD. The V end was cut by 4 bases, the J end by 0 bases, with 14 bases between. CDR3: CATSDLGGQATNEKLFF. The CDR3, as DNA: TGTGCCACCAGTGACCTGGGGGGTCAAGCAACTAATGAAAAACTGTTTTTT.

This clonotype was counted ten times or more. The gene calls are TRBV5-1 and TRBJ1-2, with 7 bases matching TRBD1. CDR3 size: 15 residues. CDR1 is SGHRS and CDR2 is YFSETQ in the germline V gene. V lost 5 bases to trimming and J lost 4 bases; unmatched junction nucleotides: 11. CDR3 sequence (DNA): TGCGCCAGCAGTGTGTTCGGGACAGCAATCTATGGCTACACCTTC. This translates into CASSVFGTAIYGYTF.